The clone carrying this T cell receptor beta chain was counted a few times. Antigen specificity is unknown. Using its own MiXCR run on the 5' RACE reads, TCRdb lists one record per CDR3 protein. The sample records roughly 380,000 distinct CDR3 sequences, approximately 29% being singletons. The sample originates from a study of T-cell memory formation after mild COVID-19. For the study at large: In these data, TCR clusters were largely donor specific.

General study results and limits: In pre-infection memory, a portion of responding clones appeared, which suggested that cross-reactive memory joined. Contracting clones localized mainly to CM and EM when CD4+ and mainly to EMRA when CD8+.

V was cut by 4 bases and J by 0 bases, with 16 bases left in between. Germline lookup yields CDR1 LGHDT and CDR2 YNNKEL (reference sequence). The CDR3 is 16 amino acids. The chain has TRBV3-1 and TRBJ2-7; possible D gene TRBD2, 6 bases. The sequenced sample consisted of PBMCs or a T cell subset sorted from them (not recorded which). The TCR sequence derives from an adult woman who had mild COVID-19 (a few samples of this study predate the infection). Cell type and time point are not known. The DNA of the CDR3 is TGTGCCAGCAGCCCCCGGGGACTCCCGAGCTCCTACGAGCAGTACTTC. This encodes CASSPRGLPSSYEQYF.